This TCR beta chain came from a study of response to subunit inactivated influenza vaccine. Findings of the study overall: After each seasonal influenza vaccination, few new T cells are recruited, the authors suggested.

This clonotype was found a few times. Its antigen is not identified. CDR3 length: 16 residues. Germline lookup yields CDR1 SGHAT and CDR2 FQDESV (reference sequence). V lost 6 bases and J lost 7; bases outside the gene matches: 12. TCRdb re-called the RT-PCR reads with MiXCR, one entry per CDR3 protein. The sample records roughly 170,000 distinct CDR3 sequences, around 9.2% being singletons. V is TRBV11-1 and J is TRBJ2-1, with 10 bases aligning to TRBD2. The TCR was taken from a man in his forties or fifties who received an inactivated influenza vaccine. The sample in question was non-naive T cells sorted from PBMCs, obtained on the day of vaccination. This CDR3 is CASSPFLAGVGNEQFF. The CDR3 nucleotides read TGTGCCAGCAGTCCTTTTCTAGCGGGAGTGGGGAATGAGCAGTTCTTC.